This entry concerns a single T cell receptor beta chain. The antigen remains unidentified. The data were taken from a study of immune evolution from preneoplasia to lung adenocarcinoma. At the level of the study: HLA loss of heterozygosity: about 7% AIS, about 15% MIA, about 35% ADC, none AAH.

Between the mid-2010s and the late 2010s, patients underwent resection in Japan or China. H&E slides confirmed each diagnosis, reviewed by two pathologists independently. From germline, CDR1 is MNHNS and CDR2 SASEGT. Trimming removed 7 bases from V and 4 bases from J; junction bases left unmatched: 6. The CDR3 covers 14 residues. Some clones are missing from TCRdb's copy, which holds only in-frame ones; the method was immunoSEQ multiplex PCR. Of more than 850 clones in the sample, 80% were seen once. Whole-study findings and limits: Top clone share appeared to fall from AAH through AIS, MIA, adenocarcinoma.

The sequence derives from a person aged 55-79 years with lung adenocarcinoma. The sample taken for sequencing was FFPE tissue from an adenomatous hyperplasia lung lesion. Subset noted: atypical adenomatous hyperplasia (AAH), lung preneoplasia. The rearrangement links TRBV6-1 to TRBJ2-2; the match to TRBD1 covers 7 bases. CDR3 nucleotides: TGTGCCAGCAAGGGGACAGTGGCCACCGGGGAGCTGTTTTTT. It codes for CASKGTVATGELFF.